This TCR beta chain came from a study of blood T cell repertoires in COVID-19. On the study more broadly: Acute and convalescent COVID-19 specimens originated in the United States, Italy and Spain. T cells, B-cell-depleted T cells, or PBMCs provided the cDNA or gDNA that served as material.

Between the trimmed V and J ends, which lost 8 bases and 5 bases, there was a span of 6 bases. There are 10 residues in the CDR3. Germline loops: CDR1 SNHLY, CDR2 FYNNEI. In the authors' methods: Amplification from reference gene primers served as the basis for estimated nucleated cell counts. The method was immunoSEQ multiplex PCR; TCRdb's version includes in-frame clones alone and lacks a portion of them. V and J calls plus clone size are reproduced from that table; the DNA served to infer D and trimming. The sample has approximately 330,000 clones, 80% to 90% seen once. One Seattle source followed patients from active infection through their disease course.

The clonotype was recovered from a man between 25 and 39 years old with COVID-19, enrolled during active disease. This chain connects TRBV2 to TRBJ1-1; D gene unclear. The source material was peripheral blood. The CDR3, as DNA: TGTGCCAGCTCGCGTACTGAAGCTTTCTTT. Protein product: CASSRTEAFF.